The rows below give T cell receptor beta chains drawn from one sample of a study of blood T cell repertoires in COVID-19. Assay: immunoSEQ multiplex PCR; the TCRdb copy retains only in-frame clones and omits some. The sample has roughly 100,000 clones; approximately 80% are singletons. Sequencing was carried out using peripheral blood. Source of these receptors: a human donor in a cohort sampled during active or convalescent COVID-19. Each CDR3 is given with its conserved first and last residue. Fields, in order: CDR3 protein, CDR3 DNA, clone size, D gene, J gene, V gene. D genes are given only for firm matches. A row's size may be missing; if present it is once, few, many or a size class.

CDR3 protein: CASSQRGSYTYNEQFF
CDR3 DNA: TGTGCCAGCAGCCAGCGGGGGAGCTACACCTACAATGAGCAGTTCTTC
clone size: NA
D gene: TRBD2
J gene: TRBJ2-1
V gene: TRBV6-6

CDR3 protein: CASSLFGASGGSGPYEQYF
CDR3 DNA: TGCGCCAGCAGCTTGTTTGGCGCTAGCGGGGGTTCGGGCCCCTACGAGCAGTACTTC
clone size: NA
D gene: TRBD2
J gene: TRBJ2-7
V gene: TRBV5-1

CDR3 protein: CASSAGDSNQPQHF
CDR3 DNA: TGCGCCAGCAGCGCGGGAGATAGCAATCAGCCCCAGCATTTT
clone size: NA
D gene: NA
J gene: TRBJ1-5
V gene: TRBV5-1

CDR3 protein: CASSIGDVGGADQQFF
CDR3 DNA: TGTGCCAGTAGTATAGGAGACGTCGGGGGGGCCGATCAGCAGTTCTTC
clone size: NA
D gene: TRBD2
J gene: TRBJ2-1
V gene: TRBV19

CDR3 protein: CASSHGGDTQYF
CDR3 DNA: TGTGCCAGCAGCCATGGGGGGGATACGCAGTATTTT
clone size: NA
D gene: NA
J gene: TRBJ2-3
V gene: TRBV9

CDR3 protein: CASSLMAGGNQPQHF
CDR3 DNA: TGTGCCAGCAGCTTGATGGCAGGGGGTAATCAGCCCCAGCATTTT
clone size: once
D gene: TRBD1
J gene: TRBJ1-5
V gene: TRBV5-8

CDR3 protein: CASSLSGTASYEQYF
CDR3 DNA: TGTGCCAGCAGTTTGTCCGGGACAGCCTCCTACGAGCAGTACTTC
clone size: NA
D gene: TRBD1
J gene: TRBJ2-7
V gene: TRBV28

CDR3 protein: CASDSPNTEAFF
CDR3 DNA: TGTGCCAGCGACTCGCCGAACACTGAAGCTTTCTTT
clone size: NA
D gene: NA
J gene: TRBJ1-1
V gene: TRBV2

CDR3 protein: CASSFLSGGPARETQYF
CDR3 DNA: TGTGCCAGCAGCTTCCTCAGCGGGGGGCCGGCCCGGGAGACCCAGTACTTC
clone size: NA
D gene: TRBD2
J gene: TRBJ2-5
V gene: TRBV5-6

CDR3 protein: CASSQVAPSGGEREQFF
CDR3 DNA: TGCGCCAGCAGCCAAGTCGCTCCTAGCGGGGGGGAGCGTGAGCAGTTCTTC
clone size: NA
D gene: TRBD2
J gene: TRBJ2-1
V gene: TRBV4-3

CDR3 protein: CASSHNGQGKGSEKLFF
CDR3 DNA: TGTGCCAGCAGTCACAACGGACAGGGAAAGGGTTCTGAAAAACTGTTTTTT
clone size: NA
D gene: TRBD1
J gene: TRBJ1-4
V gene: TRBV6-6

CDR3 protein: CASSQVGTPGEEQFF
CDR3 DNA: TGTGCCAGCAGCCAAGTGGGCACCCCCGGCGAGGAGCAGTTCTTC
clone size: NA
D gene: NA
J gene: TRBJ2-1
V gene: TRBV4-2

CDR3 protein: CASSLVGESPLHF
CDR3 DNA: TGTGCCAGCAGCTTGGTCGGGGAGTCACCCCTCCACTTT
clone size: NA
D gene: NA
J gene: TRBJ1-6
V gene: TRBV5-4

CDR3 protein: CASAASLNTEAFF
CDR3 DNA: TGTGCCAGTGCCGCGAGTTTGAACACTGAAGCTTTCTTT
clone size: NA
D gene: NA
J gene: TRBJ1-1
V gene: TRBV19

CDR3 protein: CASSQSDYGYTF
CDR3 DNA: TGTGCCAGCAGCCAATCGGACTATGGCTACACCTTC
clone size: few
D gene: NA
J gene: TRBJ1-2
V gene: TRBV3-1/TRBV3-2

CDR3 protein: CASSPPPPGYGYTF
CDR3 DNA: TGTGCCAGCAGCCCACCCCCCCCGGGGTATGGCTACACCTTC
clone size: NA
D gene: NA
J gene: TRBJ1-2
V gene: TRBV5-4

CDR3 protein: CASSLSGTGGRGPPLHF
CDR3 DNA: TGTGCCAGCAGCCTATCCGGGACAGGGGGTAGGGGGCCACCCCTCCACTTT
clone size: NA
D gene: TRBD1
J gene: TRBJ1-6
V gene: TRBV7-2

CDR3 protein: CASRRTGASYNEQFF
CDR3 DNA: TGTGCCAGCAGGCGGACAGGGGCGTCCTACAATGAGCAGTTCTTC
clone size: NA
D gene: TRBD1
J gene: TRBJ2-1
V gene: TRBV5-4

CDR3 protein: CASEDRTYEQYF
CDR3 DNA: TGTGCCAGTGAGGACAGGACCTACGAGCAGTACTTC
clone size: NA
D gene: TRBD1
J gene: TRBJ2-7
V gene: TRBV19

CDR3 protein: CASSPPPGSYEQYF
CDR3 DNA: TGTGCCAGCTCGCCCCCTCCGGGCTCCTACGAGCAGTACTTC
clone size: NA
D gene: NA
J gene: TRBJ2-7
V gene: TRBV18

CDR3 protein: CASSTGDSYEQYF
CDR3 DNA: TGTGCCAGTAGTACGGGTGACTCCTACGAGCAGTACTTC
clone size: NA
D gene: NA
J gene: TRBJ2-7
V gene: TRBV19

CDR3 protein: CASTHQSGTLPGNEQFF
CDR3 DNA: TGCGCCAGCACGCACCAATCAGGGACTCTACCAGGTAATGAGCAGTTCTTC
clone size: few
D gene: NA
J gene: TRBJ2-1
V gene: TRBV5-1

CDR3 protein: CASSPLAGAYNEQFF
CDR3 DNA: TGTGCCAGCAGTCCCCTAGCGGGGGCCTACAATGAGCAGTTCTTC
clone size: NA
D gene: TRBD2
J gene: TRBJ2-1
V gene: TRBV6-2/TRBV6-3

CDR3 protein: CASSSVATNEKLFF
CDR3 DNA: TGCGCCAGCAGTTCGGTTGCAACTAATGAAAAACTGTTTTTT
clone size: NA
D gene: NA
J gene: TRBJ1-4
V gene: TRBV10-2

CDR3 protein: CASSLARGATNEKLFF
CDR3 DNA: TGCGCCAGCAGCTTAGCCCGGGGGGCAACTAATGAAAAACTGTTTTTT
clone size: once
D gene: NA
J gene: TRBJ1-4
V gene: TRBV5-1

CDR3 protein: CASSVNPDSADYGYTF
CDR3 DNA: TGTGCCAGCAGCGTTAACCCGGACAGCGCCGACTATGGCTACACCTTC
clone size: NA
D gene: NA
J gene: TRBJ1-2
V gene: TRBV9

CDR3 protein: CASSIAPTEQPQHF
CDR3 DNA: TGTGCCAGTAGTATAGCCCCGACAGAACAGCCCCAGCATTTT
clone size: NA
D gene: NA
J gene: TRBJ1-5
V gene: TRBV19

CDR3 protein: CASGPYNSPLHF
CDR3 DNA: TGTGCTAGTGGTCCATATAATTCACCCCTCCACTTT
clone size: NA
D gene: NA
J gene: TRBJ1-6
V gene: TRBV12-5

CDR3 protein: CASSPQGGGNTIYF
CDR3 DNA: TGTGCCAGCAGCCCACAAGGGGGTGGAAACACCATATATTTT
clone size: NA
D gene: NA
J gene: TRBJ1-3
V gene: TRBV7-8

CDR3 protein: CASSYFGTSVGNEQFF
CDR3 DNA: TGTGCCAGCAGTTACTTCGGGACTAGCGTCGGCAATGAGCAGTTCTTC
clone size: NA
D gene: TRBD2
J gene: TRBJ2-1
V gene: TRBV6-5

CDR3 protein: CASREVKGRQPQHF
CDR3 DNA: TGTGCCAGCCGTGAAGTTAAGGGGCGCCAGCCCCAGCATTTT
clone size: NA
D gene: NA
J gene: TRBJ1-5
V gene: TRBV28

CDR3 protein: CASSRGPGEQYF
CDR3 DNA: TGTGCCAGCAGTAGGGGGCCCGGCGAGCAGTACTTC
clone size: few
D gene: TRBD1
J gene: TRBJ2-7
V gene: TRBV12-3/TRBV12-4

CDR3 protein: CASSRRGAYTDTQYF
CDR3 DNA: TGTGCCAGCAGTAGGCGGGGGGCATACACAGATACGCAGTATTTT
clone size: once
D gene: TRBD2
J gene: TRBJ2-3
V gene: TRBV6-5

CDR3 protein: CASSLGGFNEKLFF
CDR3 DNA: TGTGCCAGCAGCTTGGGAGGGTTTAATGAAAAACTGTTTTTT
clone size: once
D gene: NA
J gene: TRBJ1-4
V gene: TRBV7-9

CDR3 protein: CASSGPGLAGYNEQFF
CDR3 DNA: TGCGCCAGCAGTGGACCGGGACTAGCGGGTTACAATGAGCAGTTCTTC
clone size: NA
D gene: TRBD2
J gene: TRBJ2-1
V gene: TRBV10-2

CDR3 protein: CASSFQGHGNTEAFF
CDR3 DNA: TGTGCCAGCAGCTTCCAGGGGCATGGGAACACTGAAGCTTTCTTT
clone size: NA
D gene: NA
J gene: TRBJ1-1
V gene: TRBV11-3

CDR3 protein: CASSKDKSDREVGAFF
CDR3 DNA: TGTGCCAGCAGCAAAGATAAGTCGGACAGGGAAGTTGGAGCTTTCTTT
clone size: NA
D gene: NA
J gene: TRBJ1-1
V gene: TRBV21-1

CDR3 protein: CASSLGAAGNSPLHF
CDR3 DNA: TGTGCCAGCAGCTTAGGGGCAGCCGGTAATTCACCCCTCCACTTT
clone size: NA
D gene: NA
J gene: TRBJ1-6
V gene: TRBV7-2

CDR3 protein: CASSLGGEDEKLFF
CDR3 DNA: TGCGCCAGCAGCTTGGGGGGCGAGGATGAAAAACTGTTTTTT
clone size: NA
D gene: NA
J gene: TRBJ1-4
V gene: TRBV5-1

CDR3 protein: CASSPGVQETQYF
CDR3 DNA: TGTGCCAGCTCACCAGGAGTTCAAGAGACCCAGTACTTC
clone size: NA
D gene: NA
J gene: TRBJ2-5
V gene: TRBV18

CDR3 protein: CASSPRAGGDNEQFF
CDR3 DNA: TGTGCCAGCTCACCCCGGGCCGGAGGCGACAATGAGCAGTTCTTC
clone size: NA
D gene: NA
J gene: TRBJ2-1
V gene: TRBV18

CDR3 protein: CASSLGAGETQYF
CDR3 DNA: TGCGCCAGCAGCTTGGGGGCTGGGGAGACCCAGTACTTC
clone size: NA
D gene: NA
J gene: TRBJ2-5
V gene: TRBV5-1

CDR3 protein: CASSLGSGTYNEQFF
CDR3 DNA: TGTGCCAGCAGTTTGGGTAGCGGGACGTACAATGAGCAGTTCTTC
clone size: NA
D gene: TRBD2
J gene: TRBJ2-1
V gene: TRBV27

CDR3 protein: CASSSARGADTQYF
CDR3 DNA: TGTGCCAGCAGCTCGGCCAGGGGCGCAGATACGCAGTATTTT
clone size: once
D gene: NA
J gene: TRBJ2-3
V gene: TRBV5-4

CDR3 protein: CASTLDRGDNQPQHF
CDR3 DNA: TGTGCCAGCACCCTGGACAGGGGCGATAATCAGCCCCAGCATTTT
clone size: NA
D gene: TRBD1
J gene: TRBJ1-5
V gene: TRBV6-5

CDR3 protein: CATSDPGTSGSYEQYF
CDR3 DNA: TGTGCCACCAGTGATCCAGGGACATCAGGCTCCTACGAGCAGTACTTC
clone size: NA
D gene: NA
J gene: TRBJ2-7
V gene: TRBV24-1

CDR3 protein: CASSNDRDGTQYF
CDR3 DNA: TGTGCCAGCAGCAACGACAGGGATGGGACCCAGTACTTC
clone size: NA
D gene: TRBD1
J gene: TRBJ2-5
V gene: TRBV11-1

CDR3 protein: CASSQVGGGAGQTQYF
CDR3 DNA: TGTGCCAGCAGCCAAGTCGGTGGGGGGGCCGGCCAGACCCAGTACTTC
clone size: NA
D gene: NA
J gene: TRBJ2-5
V gene: TRBV3-1/TRBV3-2

CDR3 protein: CASRPMGGNYGYTF
CDR3 DNA: TGTGCCAGCAGACCAATGGGGGGTAACTATGGCTACACCTTC
clone size: NA
D gene: NA
J gene: TRBJ1-2
V gene: TRBV7-9

CDR3 protein: CASRWSYRDPGELFF
CDR3 DNA: TGTGCCAGCAGGTGGTCTTACAGGGACCCCGGGGAGCTGTTTTTT
clone size: NA
D gene: NA
J gene: TRBJ2-2
V gene: TRBV28

CDR3 protein: CASSVGTGGTEAFF
CDR3 DNA: TGTGCCAGCAGCGTAGGGACAGGGGGCACTGAAGCTTTCTTT
clone size: NA
D gene: TRBD1
J gene: TRBJ1-1
V gene: TRBV9

CDR3 protein: CASSFAGGDEKLFF
CDR3 DNA: TGTGCCAGCAGCTTTGCAGGGGGCGATGAAAAACTGTTTTTT
clone size: NA
D gene: TRBD1
J gene: TRBJ1-4
V gene: TRBV7-2

CDR3 protein: CASTSTGATYEQYF
CDR3 DNA: TGTGCCAGCACATCGACAGGGGCGACATACGAGCAGTACTTC
clone size: NA
D gene: TRBD1
J gene: TRBJ2-7
V gene: TRBV27